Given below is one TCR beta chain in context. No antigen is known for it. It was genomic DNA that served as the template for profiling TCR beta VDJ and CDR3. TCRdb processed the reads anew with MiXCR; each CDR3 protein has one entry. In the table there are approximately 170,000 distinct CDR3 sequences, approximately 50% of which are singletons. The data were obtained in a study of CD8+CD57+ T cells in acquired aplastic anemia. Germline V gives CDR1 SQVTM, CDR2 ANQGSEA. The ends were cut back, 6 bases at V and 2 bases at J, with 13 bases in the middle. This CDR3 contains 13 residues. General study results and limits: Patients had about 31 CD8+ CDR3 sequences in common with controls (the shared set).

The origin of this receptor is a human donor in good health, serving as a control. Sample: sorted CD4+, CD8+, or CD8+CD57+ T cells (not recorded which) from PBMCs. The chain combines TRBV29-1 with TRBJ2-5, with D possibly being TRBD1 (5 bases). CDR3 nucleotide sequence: TGCAGCGTGGCCCAGGGATCTCAAGAGACCCAGTACTTC. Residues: CSVAQGSQETQYF.